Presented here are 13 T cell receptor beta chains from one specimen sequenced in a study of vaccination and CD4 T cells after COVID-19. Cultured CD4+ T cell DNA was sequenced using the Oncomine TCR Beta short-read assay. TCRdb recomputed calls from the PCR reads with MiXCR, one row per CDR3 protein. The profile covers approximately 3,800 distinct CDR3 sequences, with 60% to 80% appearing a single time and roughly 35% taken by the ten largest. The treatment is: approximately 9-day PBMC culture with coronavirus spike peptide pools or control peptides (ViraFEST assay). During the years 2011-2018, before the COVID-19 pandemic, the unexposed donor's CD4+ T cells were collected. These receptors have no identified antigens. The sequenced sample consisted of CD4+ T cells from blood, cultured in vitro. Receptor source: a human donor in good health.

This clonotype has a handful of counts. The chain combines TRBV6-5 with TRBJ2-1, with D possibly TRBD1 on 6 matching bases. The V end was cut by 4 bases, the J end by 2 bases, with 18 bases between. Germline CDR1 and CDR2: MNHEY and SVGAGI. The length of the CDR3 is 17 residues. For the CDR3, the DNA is TGTGCCAGCAGTTCTAAAACAGGGATTCGGGCCTACAATGAGCAGTTCTTC. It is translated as CASSSKTGIRAYNEQFF.

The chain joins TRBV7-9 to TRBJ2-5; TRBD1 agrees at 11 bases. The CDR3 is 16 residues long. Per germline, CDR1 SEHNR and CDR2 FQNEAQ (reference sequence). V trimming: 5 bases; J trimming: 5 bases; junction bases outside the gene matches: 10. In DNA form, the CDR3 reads TGTGCCAGCAGCACCTCAGGGACAGGGGGACGGGAGACCCAGTACTTC. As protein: CASSTSGTGGRETQYF.

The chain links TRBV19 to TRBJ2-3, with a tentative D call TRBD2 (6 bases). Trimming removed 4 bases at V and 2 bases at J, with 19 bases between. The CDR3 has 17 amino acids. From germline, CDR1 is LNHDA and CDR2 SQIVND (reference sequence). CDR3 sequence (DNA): TGTGCCAGTAGTACTGGGCGGGGCAGGTCGCACACAGATACGCAGTATTTT. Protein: CASSTGRGRSHTDTQYF.

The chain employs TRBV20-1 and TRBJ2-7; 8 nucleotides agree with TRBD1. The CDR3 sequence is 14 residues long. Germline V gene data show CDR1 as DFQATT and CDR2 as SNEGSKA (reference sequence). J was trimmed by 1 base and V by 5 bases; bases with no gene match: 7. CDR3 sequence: CSAVRGLNSYEQYF. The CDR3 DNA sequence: TGCAGTGCTGTCAGGGGGCTAAATTCCTACGAGCAGTACTTC.

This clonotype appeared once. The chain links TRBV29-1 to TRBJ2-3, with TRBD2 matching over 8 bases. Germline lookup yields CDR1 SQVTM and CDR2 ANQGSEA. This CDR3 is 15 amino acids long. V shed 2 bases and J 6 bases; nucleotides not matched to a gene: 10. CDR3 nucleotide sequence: TGCAGCGTTGAATCGGGCGGGGGGACATTGGATACGCAGTATTTT. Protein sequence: CSVESGGGTLDTQYF.

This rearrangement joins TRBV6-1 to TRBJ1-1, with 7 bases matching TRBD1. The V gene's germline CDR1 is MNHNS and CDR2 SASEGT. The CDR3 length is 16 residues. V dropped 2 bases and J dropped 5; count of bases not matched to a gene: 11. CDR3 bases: TGTGCCAGCAGTGAACGAGGGGGCGCACGGAGGACTGAAGCTTTCTTT. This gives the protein CASSERGGARRTEAFF.

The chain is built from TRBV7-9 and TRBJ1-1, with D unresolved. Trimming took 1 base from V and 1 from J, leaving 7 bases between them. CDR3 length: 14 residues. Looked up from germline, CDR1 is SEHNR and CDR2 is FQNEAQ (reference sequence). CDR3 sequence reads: CASSLGKANTEAFF. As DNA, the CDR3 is TGTGCCAGCAGCTTAGGGAAGGCGAACACTGAAGCTTTCTTT.

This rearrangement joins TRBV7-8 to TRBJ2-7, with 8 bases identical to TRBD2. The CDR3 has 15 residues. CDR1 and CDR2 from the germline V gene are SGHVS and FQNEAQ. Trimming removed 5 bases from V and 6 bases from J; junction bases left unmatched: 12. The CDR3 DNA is TGTGCCAGCAGCCCCGGGGGGGGGACTGCGGGCGAGCAGTACTTC. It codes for CASSPGGGTAGEQYF. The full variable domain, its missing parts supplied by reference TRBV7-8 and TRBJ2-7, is GAGVSQSPRYKVAKRGQDVALRCDPISGHVSLFWYQQALGQGPEFLTYFQNEAQLDKSGLPSDRFFAERPEGSVSTLKIQRTQQEDSAVYLCASSPGGGTAGEQYFGPGTRLTVT.

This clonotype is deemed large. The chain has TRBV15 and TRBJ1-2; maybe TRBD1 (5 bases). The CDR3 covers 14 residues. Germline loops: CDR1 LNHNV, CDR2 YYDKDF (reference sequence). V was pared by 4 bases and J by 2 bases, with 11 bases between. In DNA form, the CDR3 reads TGTGCCACCAGCACAGCGACAGAGAACTATGGCTACACCTTC. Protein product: CATSTATENYGYTF.

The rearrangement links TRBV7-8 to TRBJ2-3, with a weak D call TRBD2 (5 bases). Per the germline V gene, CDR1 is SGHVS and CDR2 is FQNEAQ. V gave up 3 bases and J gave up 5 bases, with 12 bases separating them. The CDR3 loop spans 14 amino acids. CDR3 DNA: TGTGCCAGCAGCTTGGGAGCGACCGTAGATACGCAGTATTTT. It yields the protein CASSLGATVDTQYF. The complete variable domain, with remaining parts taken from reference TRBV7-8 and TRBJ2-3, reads GAGVSQSPRYKVAKRGQDVALRCDPISGHVSLFWYQQALGQGPEFLTYFQNEAQLDKSGLPSDRFFAERPEGSVSTLKIQRTQQEDSAVYLCASSLGATVDTQYFGPGTRLTVL.

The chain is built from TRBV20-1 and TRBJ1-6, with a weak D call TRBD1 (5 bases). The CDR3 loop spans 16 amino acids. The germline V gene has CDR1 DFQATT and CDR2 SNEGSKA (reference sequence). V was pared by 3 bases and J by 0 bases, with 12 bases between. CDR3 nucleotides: TGCAGTGCTAGGGGGGACGGAGTCTCCTATAATTCACCCCTCCACTTT. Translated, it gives CSARGDGVSYNSPLHF.

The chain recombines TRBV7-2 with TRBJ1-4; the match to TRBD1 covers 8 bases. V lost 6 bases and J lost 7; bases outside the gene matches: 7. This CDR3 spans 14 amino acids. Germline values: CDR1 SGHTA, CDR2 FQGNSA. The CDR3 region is CASRPQGVGEKLFF. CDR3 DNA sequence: TGTGCCAGCAGACCACAGGGGGTGGGTGAAAAACTGTTTTTT.

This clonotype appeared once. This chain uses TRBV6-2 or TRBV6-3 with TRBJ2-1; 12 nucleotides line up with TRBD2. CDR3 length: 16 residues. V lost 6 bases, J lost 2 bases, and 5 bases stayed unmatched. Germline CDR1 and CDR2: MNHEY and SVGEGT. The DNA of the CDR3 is TGTGCCAGCAGCCTAGCGGGAGGGGCCCCCTACAATGAGCAGTTCTTC. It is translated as CASSLAGGAPYNEQFF.